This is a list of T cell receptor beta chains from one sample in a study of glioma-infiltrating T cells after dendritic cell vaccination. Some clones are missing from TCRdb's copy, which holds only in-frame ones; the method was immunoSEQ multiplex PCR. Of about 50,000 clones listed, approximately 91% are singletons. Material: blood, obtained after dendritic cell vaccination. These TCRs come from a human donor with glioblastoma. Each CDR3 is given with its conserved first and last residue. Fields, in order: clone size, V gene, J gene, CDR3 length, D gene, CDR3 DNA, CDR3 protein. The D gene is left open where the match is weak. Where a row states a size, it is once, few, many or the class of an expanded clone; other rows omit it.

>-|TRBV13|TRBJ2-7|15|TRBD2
TGTGCCAGCTCAATCAACCGCGGGAGATCCTACGAGCAGTACTTC
CASSINRGRSYEQYF
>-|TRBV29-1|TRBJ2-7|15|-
TGCAGCGTTGCATTACTAACAGGGTTACCCTACGAGCAGTACTTC
CSVALLTGLPYEQYF
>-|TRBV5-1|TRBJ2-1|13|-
TGCGCCAGCAGCCCGACTGGAGCCAATGAGCAGTTCTTC
CASSPTGANEQFF
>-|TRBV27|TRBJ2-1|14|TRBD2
TGTGCCACCGTTAGCGGGAGGTCCTACAATGAGCAGTTCTTC
CATVSGRSYNEQFF
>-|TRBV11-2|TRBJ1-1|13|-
TGTGCCAGCAGCTTAGCACCCGATTCGCGAGCTTTCTTT
CASSLAPDSRAFF
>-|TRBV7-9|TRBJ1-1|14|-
TGTGCCAGCAGCTCCCCCAGGTCGTACACTGAAGCTTTCTTT
CASSSPRSYTEAFF
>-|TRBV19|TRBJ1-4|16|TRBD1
TGTGCCAGTAGTCTGAGACCACAGGGGCGTAATGAAAAACTGTTTTTT
CASSLRPQGRNEKLFF
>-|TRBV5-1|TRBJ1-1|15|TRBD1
TGCGCCAGCAGCGCACAGGGGGCACAGGGAACTGAAGCTTTCTTT
CASSAQGAQGTEAFF
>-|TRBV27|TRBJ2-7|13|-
TGTGCCAGCTCCCCGGGACTCAGCTACGAGCAGTACTTC
CASSPGLSYEQYF
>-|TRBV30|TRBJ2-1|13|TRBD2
TGTGCCTGGAGTGAACAAGTTGCGGGAGTGCGGTTCTTC
CAWSEQVAGVRFF
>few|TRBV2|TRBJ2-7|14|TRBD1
TGTGCCAGCAGTGATCGACAGGGTTCCTACGAGCAGTACTTC
CASSDRQGSYEQYF
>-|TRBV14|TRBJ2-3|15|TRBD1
TGTGCCGGCAGCCAAAGACAGGGCGGAACAGATACGCAGTATTTT
CAGSQRQGGTDTQYF
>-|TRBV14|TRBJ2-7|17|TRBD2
TGTGCCAGCAGCCAGAGGGAGGGGATGAGTGAGTCCTACGAGCAGTACTTC
CASSQREGMSESYEQYF
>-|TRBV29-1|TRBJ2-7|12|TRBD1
TGCAGCGCCGGGACAGGGTCCTACGAGCAGTACTTC
CSAGTGSYEQYF
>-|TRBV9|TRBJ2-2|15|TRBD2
TGTGCCAGCGGGGCTAGCGGGAGTAACCCCGGGGAGCTGTTTTTT
CASGASGSNPGELFF
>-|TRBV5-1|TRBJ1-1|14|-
TGCGCCAGCAGCCCTACTTCCGTCGTGACTGAAGCTTTCTTT
CASSPTSVVTEAFF
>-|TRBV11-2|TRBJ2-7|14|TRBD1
TGTGCCAGCAGCTCCTTGGACAGGGGGTACGAGCAGTACTTC
CASSSLDRGYEQYF
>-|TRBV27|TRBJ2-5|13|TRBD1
TGTGCCAGCAGTTTCAACAGGGGAGAGACCCAGTACTTC
CASSFNRGETQYF
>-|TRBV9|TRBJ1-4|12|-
TGTGCCAGCAGCGTAGTTCCCGGGAAACTGTTTTTT
CASSVVPGKLFF
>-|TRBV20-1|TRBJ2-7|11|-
TGCAGTGTTCAGGGGTCCTACGAGCAGTACTTC
CSVQGSYEQYF
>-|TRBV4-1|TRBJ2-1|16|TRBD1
TGCGCCAGCAGCCCACTCGGGACAGACTCCTACAATGAGCAGTTCTTC
CASSPLGTDSYNEQFF
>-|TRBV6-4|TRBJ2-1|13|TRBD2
TGTGCCAGCAGTGATGTGGCGGGAGGTTGGCAGTTCTTC
CASSDVAGGWQFF
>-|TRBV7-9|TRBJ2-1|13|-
TGTGCCAGCAGCGGGGGGATGGGAACCGAGCAGTTCTTC
CASSGGMGTEQFF
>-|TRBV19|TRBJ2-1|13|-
TGTGCCAGTAGCCATGTCTCCTACAATGAGCAGTTCTTC
CASSHVSYNEQFF